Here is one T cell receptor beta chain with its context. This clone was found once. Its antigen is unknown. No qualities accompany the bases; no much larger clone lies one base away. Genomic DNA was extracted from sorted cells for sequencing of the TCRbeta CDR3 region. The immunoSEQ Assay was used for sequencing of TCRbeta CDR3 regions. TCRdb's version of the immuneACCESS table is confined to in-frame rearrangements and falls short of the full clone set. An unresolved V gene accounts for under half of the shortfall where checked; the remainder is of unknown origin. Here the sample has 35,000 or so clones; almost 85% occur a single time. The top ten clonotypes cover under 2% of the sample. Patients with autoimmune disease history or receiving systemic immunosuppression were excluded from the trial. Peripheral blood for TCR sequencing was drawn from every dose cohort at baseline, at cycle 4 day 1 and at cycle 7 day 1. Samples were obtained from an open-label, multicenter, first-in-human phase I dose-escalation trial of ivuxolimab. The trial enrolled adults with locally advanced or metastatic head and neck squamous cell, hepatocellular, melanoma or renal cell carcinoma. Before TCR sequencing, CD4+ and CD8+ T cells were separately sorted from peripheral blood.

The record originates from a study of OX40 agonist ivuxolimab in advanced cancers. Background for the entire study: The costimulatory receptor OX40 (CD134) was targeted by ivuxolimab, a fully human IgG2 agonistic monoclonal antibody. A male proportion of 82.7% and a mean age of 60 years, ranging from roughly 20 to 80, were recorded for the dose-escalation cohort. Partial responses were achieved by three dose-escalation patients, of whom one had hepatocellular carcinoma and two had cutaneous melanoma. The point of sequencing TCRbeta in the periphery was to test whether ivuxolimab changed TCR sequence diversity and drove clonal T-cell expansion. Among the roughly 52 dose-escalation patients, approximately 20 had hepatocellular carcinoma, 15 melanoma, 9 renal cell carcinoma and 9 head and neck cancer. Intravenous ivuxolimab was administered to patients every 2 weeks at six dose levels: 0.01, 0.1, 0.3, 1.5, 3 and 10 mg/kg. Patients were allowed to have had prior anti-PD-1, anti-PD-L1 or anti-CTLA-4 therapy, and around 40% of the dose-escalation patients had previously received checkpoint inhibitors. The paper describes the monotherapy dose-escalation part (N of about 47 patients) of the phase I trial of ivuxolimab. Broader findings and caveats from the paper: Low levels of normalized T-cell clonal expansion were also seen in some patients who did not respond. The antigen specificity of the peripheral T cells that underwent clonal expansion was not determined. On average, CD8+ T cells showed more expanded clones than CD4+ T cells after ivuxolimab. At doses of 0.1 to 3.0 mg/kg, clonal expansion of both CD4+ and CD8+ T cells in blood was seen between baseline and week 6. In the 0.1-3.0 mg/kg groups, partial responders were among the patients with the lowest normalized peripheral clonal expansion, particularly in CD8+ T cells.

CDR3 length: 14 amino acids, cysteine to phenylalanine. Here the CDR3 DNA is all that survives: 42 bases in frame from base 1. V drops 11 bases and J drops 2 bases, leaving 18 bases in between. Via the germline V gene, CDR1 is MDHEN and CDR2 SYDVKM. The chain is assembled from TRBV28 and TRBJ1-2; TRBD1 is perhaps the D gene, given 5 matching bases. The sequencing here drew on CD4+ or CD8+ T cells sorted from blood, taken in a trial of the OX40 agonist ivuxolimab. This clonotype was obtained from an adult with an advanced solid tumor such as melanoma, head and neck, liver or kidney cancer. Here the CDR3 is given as CALKSGDRNYGYTF. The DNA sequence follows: TGTGCCCTGAAATCGGGGGATCGGAACTATGGCTACACCTTC.